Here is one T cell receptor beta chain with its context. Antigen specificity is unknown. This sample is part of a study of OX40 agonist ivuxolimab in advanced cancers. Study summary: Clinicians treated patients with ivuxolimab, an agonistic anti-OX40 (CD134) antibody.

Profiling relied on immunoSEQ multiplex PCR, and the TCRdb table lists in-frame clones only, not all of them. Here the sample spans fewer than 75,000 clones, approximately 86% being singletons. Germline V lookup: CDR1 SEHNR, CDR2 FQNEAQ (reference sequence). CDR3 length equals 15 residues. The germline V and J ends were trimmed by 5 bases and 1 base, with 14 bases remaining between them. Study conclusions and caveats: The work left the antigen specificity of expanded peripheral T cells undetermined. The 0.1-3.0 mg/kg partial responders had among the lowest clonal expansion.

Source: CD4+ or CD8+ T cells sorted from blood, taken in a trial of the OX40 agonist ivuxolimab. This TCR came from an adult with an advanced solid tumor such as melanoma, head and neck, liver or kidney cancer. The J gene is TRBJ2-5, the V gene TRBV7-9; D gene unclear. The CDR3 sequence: CASSRIGSVQETQYF. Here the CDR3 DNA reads TGTGCCAGCAGCCGTATCGGGTCAGTCCAAGAGACCCAGTACTTC.